This T cell receptor (beta chain) was captured in a study of blood T cells in healthy people across ages. The length of the CDR3 is 16 residues. Germline values: CDR1 SGHVS, CDR2 FQNEAQ. Trimming stripped 5 bases from V and 1 base from J, with 16 bases between. Through a sample-barcoded 5' primer and a J-beta primer mix, a second PCR was run for 7 to 11 cycles. The authors tagged each cDNA molecule using a template-switch adaptor with 12 random nucleotides. Each sample yielded at least 2.5 million CDR3-containing paired-end reads. Using its own MiXCR run on the 5' RACE reads, TCRdb lists one record per CDR3 protein. The data show around 690,000 distinct CDR3 sequences, 58% seen once.

The sample consisted of blood. The rearrangement joins TRBV7-8 to TRBJ2-3; tentative D call: TRBD1 (5 bases). This receptor was identified in a man aged 60 to 75 in good health. DNA for the CDR3: TGTGCCAGCAGCGGAAACAGGCGGCCACGCACAGATACGCAGTATTTT. It encodes CASSGNRRPRTDTQYF.